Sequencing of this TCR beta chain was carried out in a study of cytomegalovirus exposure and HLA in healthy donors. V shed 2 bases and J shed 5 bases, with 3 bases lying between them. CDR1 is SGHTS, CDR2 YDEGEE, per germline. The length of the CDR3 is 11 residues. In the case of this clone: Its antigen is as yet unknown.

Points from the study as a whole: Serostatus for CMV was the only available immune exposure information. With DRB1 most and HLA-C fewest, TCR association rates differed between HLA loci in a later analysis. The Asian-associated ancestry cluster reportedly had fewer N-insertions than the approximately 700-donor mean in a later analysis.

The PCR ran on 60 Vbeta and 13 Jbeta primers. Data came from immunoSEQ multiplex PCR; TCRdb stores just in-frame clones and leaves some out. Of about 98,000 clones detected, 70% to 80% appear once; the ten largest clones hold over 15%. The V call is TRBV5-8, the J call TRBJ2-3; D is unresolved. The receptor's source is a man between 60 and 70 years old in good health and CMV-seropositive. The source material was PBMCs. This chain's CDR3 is CASSFRDTQYF. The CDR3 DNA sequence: TGTGCCAGCAGCTTTAGAGATACGCAGTATTTT.